These 4 T cell receptor beta chains came from one sample sequenced in a study of blood T cell repertoires in COVID-19. Sequencing was performed with immunoSEQ multiplex PCR; in TCRdb, only in-frame clones are kept and a portion is missing. This table has around 160,000 clones, more than 75% appearing once. Input material: peripheral blood. The receptors shown here come from a man aged 18-30 years with acute or convalescent COVID-19.

This clone was seen only once. This chain connects TRBV19 to TRBJ1-3, with 9 bases lining up with TRBD1. Germline lookup yields CDR1 LNHDA and CDR2 SQIVND (reference sequence). CDR3 size: 16 residues. Losses at the gene ends were 5 bases for V and 3 bases for J; bases not matched to a gene: 8. CDR3: CASSRGTGIGGNTIYF. The CDR3 DNA reads TGTGCCAGTAGTCGGGGGACAGGGATCGGTGGAAACACCATATATTTT.

This chain uses TRBV6-6 with TRBJ1-1; the D gene is possibly TRBD1 (5 bases). Trimming took off 6 bases at V and 4 bases at J, with 18 bases between the two ends. Per germline, CDR1 MNHNY and CDR2 SVGAGI (reference sequence). The CDR3 spans 15 residues. CDR3 coding DNA: TGTGCCAGCAGGCTCGGAATGACAGTTAGCACTGAAGCTTTCTTT. It is translated as CASRLGMTVSTEAFF.

The J gene is TRBJ2-5, the V gene TRBV7-9; 10 bases align to TRBD2. Germline CDR1 reads SEHNR; CDR2 reads FQNEAQ (reference sequence). CDR3 length: 15 amino acids. V shed 6 bases and J 2 bases; nucleotides not matched to a gene: 6. The DNA for the CDR3 is TGTGCCAGCAGTAGACCGGGACTAGCGCAAGAGACCCAGTACTTC. This encodes CASSRPGLAQETQYF. The complete variable domain, with remaining parts taken from reference TRBV7-9 and TRBJ2-5, reads DTGVSQNPRHKITKRGQNVTFRCDPISEHNRLYWYRQTLGQGPEFLTYFQNEAQLEKSRLLSDRFSAERPKGSFSTLEIQRTEQGDSAMYLCASSRPGLAQETQYFGPGTRLLVL.

V usage is TRBV25-1 and J usage is TRBJ1-1; D call uncertain. This CDR3 has 12 amino acids. V lost 8 bases to trimming and J lost 1 base, with 8 bases between them. Germline CDR1 and CDR2: MGHDK and SYGVNS. CDR3 DNA: TGTGCCAGCCGCAGACAGAACACTGAAGCTTTCTTT. Protein sequence: CASRRQNTEAFF.